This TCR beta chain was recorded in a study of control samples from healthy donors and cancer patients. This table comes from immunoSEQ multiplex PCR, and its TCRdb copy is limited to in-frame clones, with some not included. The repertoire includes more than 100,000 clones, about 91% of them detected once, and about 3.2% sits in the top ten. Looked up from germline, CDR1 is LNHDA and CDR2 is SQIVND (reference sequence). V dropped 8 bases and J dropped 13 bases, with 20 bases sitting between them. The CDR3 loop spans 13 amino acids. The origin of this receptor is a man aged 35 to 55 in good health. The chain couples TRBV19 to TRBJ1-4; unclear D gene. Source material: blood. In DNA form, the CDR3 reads TGTGCCAGTTCGGAACAGCTCTTTTCCGGACTGTTTTTT. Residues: CASSEQLFSGLFF.